These T cell receptor beta chains were read from a single sample in a study of blood T cell repertoires in COVID-19. Measured with immunoSEQ multiplex PCR; TCRdb has only the in-frame clones, and not every one. The sample includes some 80,000 clones, about four fifths of them seen just once. Sequenced material: peripheral blood. The origin of the receptors is a woman older than 75 with active or convalescent COVID-19. CDR3s include the opening cysteine and the closing phenylalanine or tryptophan. The D gene is left open where the match is weak. Expanded clones get a size class; other rows say once, few or many, or leave the size out.

CASSLGGGRRRNEQFF	TGTGCCAGCAGCTTAGGCGGCGGGAGAAGGCGCAATGAGCAGTTCTTC	TRBJ2-1	-	TRBD2	TRBV7-2
CASSQEPSGGEVIDTQYF	TGCGCCAGCAGCCAAGAGCCTAGCGGGGGCGAAGTAATAGACACGCAGTATTTT	TRBJ2-3	-	TRBD2	TRBV4-3
CASSSPIGRGLALYF	TGTGCCAGCAGCTCCCCGATAGGGCGGGGACTAGCTCTGTATTTT	TRBJ2-3	-	TRBD2	TRBV7-8
CSAGRGGNNEQFF	TGCAGCGCGGGGAGGGGGGGAAACAATGAGCAGTTCTTC	TRBJ2-1	-	-	TRBV29-1
CAISEPGQGVSYEQYF	TGTGCCATCAGTGAGCCGGGACAGGGGGTTTCCTACGAGCAGTACTTC	TRBJ2-7	-	TRBD1	TRBV10-3
CASSFDSLSGANVLTF	TGTGCCAGCAGCTTTGACAGCCTCTCTGGGGCCAACGTCCTGACTTTC	TRBJ2-6	-	-	TRBV5-6
CASNLEGSNMNTEAFF	TGTGCCAGCAATTTAGAGGGAAGCAACATGAACACTGAAGCTTTCTTT	TRBJ1-1	-	-	TRBV27
CASSKSDRSSYNSPLHF	TGTGCCAGCAGCAAATCGGACAGAAGCTCCTATAATTCACCCCTCCACTTT	TRBJ1-6	few	-	TRBV21-1
CASSLRTSASRGTQYF	TGTGCCAGCAGTTTACGGACTAGCGCCTCTCGGGGTACGCAGTATTTT	TRBJ2-3	-	TRBD2	TRBV27
CATSDNRGLVTGELFF	TGTGCCACCAGTGACAATCGCGGGCTTGTCACCGGGGAGCTGTTTTTT	TRBJ2-2	once	-	TRBV24-1
CASSLARETQYF	TGTGCCAGCAGCTTGGCTCGGGAGACCCAGTACTTC	TRBJ2-5	-	-	TRBV5-4
CASSVSGINSYNEQFF	TGTGCCAGCAGTGTTAGCGGAATAAACTCCTACAATGAGCAGTTCTTC	TRBJ2-1	-	-	TRBV6-1
CASSLEQGEGETQYF	TGCGCCAGCAGCTTGGAGCAGGGCGAAGGGGAGACCCAGTACTTC	TRBJ2-5	-	-	TRBV5-1
CASSIAGREAFF	TGTGCCAGTAGTATAGCGGGGAGAGAAGCTTTCTTT	TRBJ1-1	few	-	TRBV19
CASGPVFGRAEDTQYF	TGCGCCAGCGGCCCGGTTTTCGGGAGGGCCGAAGATACGCAGTATTTT	TRBJ2-3	-	TRBD2	TRBV4-1
CASSQQEGYTF	TGTGCCAGCAGCCAACAGGAAGGCTACACCTTC	TRBJ1-2	-	-	TRBV4-2
CASAEQADGTYEQYF	TGTGCCAGCGCCGAACAGGCAGATGGAACCTACGAGCAGTACTTC	TRBJ2-7	-	-	TRBV19
CASSGGGDQETQYF	TGCGCCAGCAGCGGTGGGGGGGACCAAGAGACCCAGTACTTC	TRBJ2-5	-	TRBD2	TRBV5-1
CASSLTTNYGYTF	TGTGCCAGCAGTTTGACTACTAACTATGGCTACACCTTC	TRBJ1-2	-	-	TRBV28
CAISESGRGYGYTF	TGTGCCATCAGTGAGTCAGGGAGGGGCTATGGCTACACCTTC	TRBJ1-2	-	-	TRBV10-3
CASSSSQRGIYNEQFF	TGTGCCAGCAGTTCCTCGCAGCGGGGGATTTACAATGAGCAGTTCTTC	TRBJ2-1	-	TRBD2	TRBV6-5
CASSTGQMNTGELFF	TGTGCCAGTAGCACCGGACAGATGAACACCGGGGAGCTGTTTTTT	TRBJ2-2	-	-	TRBV19